This T cell receptor (beta chain) was identified during a study of blood T cell dynamics during melanoma immunotherapy. The study, taken as a whole, reports: The most clonal sorted CD8+ subset, immune-effector cells, was closest to cell-free DNA CDR3 sequences.

Time point denoted: week 3, after first cycle of checkpoint inhibitor. At 12 weeks after first infusion, RECIST 1.1 defined response for most patients. This clone came up once. Antigen: not known. CDR3 length: 16 residues. Between the trimmed V and J ends, which lost 5 bases and 4 bases, there was a span of 21 bases. Germline-derived CDR1 and CDR2 are SEHNR and FQNEAQ (reference sequence). The assay was immunoSEQ multiplex PCR, and TCRdb's table has in-frame clones only and misses some. This table holds more than 10,000 clones, 90% to 95% found once. The source of this sequence is a human donor with melanoma. The material was effector memory CD8+ T cells from blood, obtained from a patient treated with checkpoint blockade. This sequence joins TRBV7-9 and TRBJ2-7, with D maybe TRBD2 (7 bases). CDR3 DNA sequence: TGTGCCAGCAGCACCTTTAGGGGGGGGCCTGATTACGAGCAGTACTTC. Protein product: CASSTFRGGPDYEQYF. Based on the CDR3 plus reference TRBV7-9 and TRBJ2-7, the full variable domain is DTGVSQNPRHKITKRGQNVTFRCDPISEHNRLYWYRQTLGQGPEFLTYFQNEAQLEKSRLLSDRFSAERPKGSFSTLEIQRTEQGDSAMYLCASSTFRGGPDYEQYFGPGTRLTVT.